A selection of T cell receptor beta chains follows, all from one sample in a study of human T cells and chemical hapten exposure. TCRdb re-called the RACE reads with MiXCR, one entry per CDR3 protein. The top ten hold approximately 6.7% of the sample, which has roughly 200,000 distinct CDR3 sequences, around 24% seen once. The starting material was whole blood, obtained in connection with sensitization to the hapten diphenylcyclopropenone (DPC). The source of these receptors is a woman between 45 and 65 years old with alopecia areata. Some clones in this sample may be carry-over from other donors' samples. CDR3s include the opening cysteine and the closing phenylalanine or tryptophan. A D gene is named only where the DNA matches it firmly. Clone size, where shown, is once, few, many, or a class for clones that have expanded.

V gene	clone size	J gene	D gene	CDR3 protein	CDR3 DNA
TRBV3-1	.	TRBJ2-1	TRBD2	CASSQGGVWLAGREQFF	TGTGCCAGCAGCCAAGGAGGGGTTTGGCTAGCGGGACGGGAGCAGTTCTTC
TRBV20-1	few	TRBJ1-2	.	CSARDRSRLYGYTF	TGCAGTGCTAGAGATCGTAGCAGGTTATATGGCTACACCTTC
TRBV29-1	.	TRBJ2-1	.	CSVVLERSSYNEQFF	TGCAGCGTTGTATTGGAAAGGAGCTCCTACAATGAGCAGTTCTTC
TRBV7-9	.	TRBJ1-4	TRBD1	CASSTGTGGTNEKLFF	TGTGCCAGCAGCACCGGGACAGGGGGAACTAATGAAAAACTGTTTTTT
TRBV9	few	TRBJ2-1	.	CASSVEMTEQFF	TGTGCCAGCAGCGTAGAAATGACCGAGCAGTTCTTC
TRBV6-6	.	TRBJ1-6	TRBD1	CASMSGGGTSSPLHF	TGTGCCAGCATGTCAGGGGGCGGGACGAGTTCACCCCTCCACTTT
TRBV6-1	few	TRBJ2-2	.	CASGISNTGELFF	TGTGCCAGCGGCATCTCGAACACCGGGGAGCTGTTTTTT
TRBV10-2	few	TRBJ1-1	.	CASSESRLTEAFF	TGCGCCAGCAGTGAGTCGCGGTTGACTGAAGCTTTCTTT
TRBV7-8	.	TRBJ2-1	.	CASSYSGVGLSEQFF	TGTGCCAGCAGCTATTCCGGGGTGGGTCTAAGTGAGCAGTTCTTC
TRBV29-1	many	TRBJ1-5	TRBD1	CSVSQGAGNQPQHF	TGCAGCGTTTCACAGGGGGCGGGCAATCAGCCCCAGCATTTT
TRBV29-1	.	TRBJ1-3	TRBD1	CSVVQGSGSGNTIYF	TGCAGCGTCGTACAGGGGTCTGGGTCTGGAAACACCATATATTTT
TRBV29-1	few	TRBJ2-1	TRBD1	CSVRQGYNEQFF	TGCAGCGTCCGACAGGGATACAATGAGCAGTTCTTC
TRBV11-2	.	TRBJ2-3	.	CASSFRGGKTDTQYF	TGTGCCAGCAGCTTTAGAGGGGGTAAAACAGATACGCAGTATTTT
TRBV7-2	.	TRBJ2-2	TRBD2	CASSPPAGNIAGELFF	TGTGCCAGCAGCCCCCCAGCGGGAAATATAGCCGGGGAGCTGTTTTTT
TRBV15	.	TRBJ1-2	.	CATSRDRQVPYGYTF	TGTGCCACCAGCAGAGACCGACAGGTCCCCTATGGCTACACCTTC
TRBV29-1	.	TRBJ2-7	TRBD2	CSVEKRREGSTASSYEQYF	TGCAGCGTTGAAAAAAGGCGGGAGGGGTCGACAGCGAGCTCCTACGAGCAGTACTTC
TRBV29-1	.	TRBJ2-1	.	CSAFGGSYNEQFF	TGCAGCGCCTTCGGGGGCTCCTACAATGAGCAGTTCTTC
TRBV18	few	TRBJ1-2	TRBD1	CASSPQGEANYGYTF	TGTGCCAGCTCACCCCAGGGGGAGGCCAACTATGGCTACACCTTC
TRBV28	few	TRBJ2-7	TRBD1	CASSLVGQGAKEQYF	TGTGCCAGCAGCTTAGTGGGACAGGGGGCGAAAGAGCAGTACTTC
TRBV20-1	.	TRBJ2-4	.	CSAPGEKNIQYF	TGCAGTGCTCCCGGGGAGAAAAACATTCAGTACTTC
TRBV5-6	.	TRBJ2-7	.	CASSLVGGRSYEQYF	TGTGCCAGCAGCTTGGTAGGCGGTCGCTCCTACGAGCAGTACTTC
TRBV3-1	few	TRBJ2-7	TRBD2	CASSQSWDYSYEQYF	TGTGCCAGCAGCCAATCTTGGGACTACTCCTACGAGCAGTACTTC